These 22 T cell receptor beta chains came from one sample sequenced in a study of shared clonotypes between healthy human individuals. Profiling relied on immunoSEQ multiplex PCR, and the TCRdb table lists in-frame clones only, not all of them. The table shows hundreds of thousands of clones, with more than 70% occurring only once. What was sequenced was memory CD4+ T cells sorted from blood. The subset denotes: CD45RA-negative fraction. The receptor source for this set is a woman in her twenties or thirties in good health.

As to this clone: A read error may be the cause here, since a much bigger clone is one base away. This chain joins TRBV7-6 and TRBJ1-5; D not certain. Germline V CDR1 and CDR2: SGHVS, FNYEAQ. Trimming shortened V by 4 bases and J by 0 bases, and 4 bases separated the two germline ends. This CDR3 comprises 13 residues. CDR3 protein: CASSYYSNQPQHF. CDR3 in DNA: TGTGCCAGCAGCTACTATAGCAATCAGCCCCAGCATTTT.

The chain has TRBV28 and TRBJ1-3; TRBD1 might be the D (5 bases). Germline-derived CDR1 and CDR2 are MDHEN and SYDVKM. This CDR3 has 15 residues. V lost 0 bases to trimming and J lost 4 bases, with 10 bases between them. CDR3 amino acids: CASSLWQGAGNTIYF. Here the CDR3 DNA reads TGTGCCAGCAGTTTATGGCAGGGTGCCGGAAACACCATATATTTT. The whole variable domain, remainder taken from reference TRBV28 and TRBJ1-3, is DVKVTQSSRYLVKRTGEKVFLECVQDMDHENMFWYRQDPGLGLRLIYFSYDVKMKEKGDIPEGYSVSREKKERFSLILESASTNQTSMYLCASSLWQGAGNTIYFGEGSWLTVV.

The chain recombines TRBV6-1 with TRBJ2-7, with D possibly TRBD2 on 6 matching bases. Trimming removed 4 bases from V and 1 base from J, with 17 bases in between. CDR3 length equals 16 residues. Germline CDR1 is MNHNS and CDR2 is SASEGT. CDR3 region: CASSAAGTPTSYEQYF. The CDR3 nucleotides read TGTGCCAGCAGTGCCGCCGGGACTCCAACGTCCTACGAGCAGTACTTC.

This sequence joins TRBV5-1 and TRBJ2-5, with D perhaps TRBD1 (5 bases). From germline, CDR1 is SGHRS and CDR2 YFSETQ. CDR3 size: 15 residues. Trimming took off 4 bases at V and 5 bases at J, with 18 bases between the two ends. The DNA for the CDR3 is TGCGCCAGCAGCCTCCAACAGACAGACACGGAGACCCAGTACTTC. As protein: CASSLQQTDTETQYF.

This clone has just one count. This sequence joins TRBV7-2 and TRBJ2-3; 9 bases are a match to TRBD2. Germline assignment: CDR1 SGHTA and CDR2 FQGNSA. CDR3 length: 17 amino acids. The ends lost 5 bases at V and 3 bases at J; junction bases unmatched: 12. CDR3 sequence: CASSPIGSGSITDTQYF. The CDR3 region has the DNA TGTGCCAGCAGCCCAATTGGTAGCGGGAGTATAACAGATACGCAGTATTTT.

This clone was recorded only once. This sample also contains other DNA sequences that code for the same CDR3. V gene TRBV6-1 combines with J gene TRBJ1-3; no clear D gene. The germline gives CDR1 MNHNS, CDR2 SASEGT. Between the trimmed V and J ends, which lost 1 base and 1 base, there was a span of 5 bases. The CDR3 has 14 amino acids. In DNA, the CDR3 is TGTGCCAGCAGTGAAGGGGGATCTGGAAACACCATATATTTT. Translating it yields CASSEGGSGNTIYF.

This chain connects TRBV6-5 to TRBJ1-5, with D maybe TRBD1 (5 bases). CDR1 is MNHEY, CDR2 SVGAGI, per germline. Trimming cost V 6 bases and J 4 bases, with 16 bases left between them. The CDR3 runs to 15 residues. The CDR3 DNA sequence: TGTGCCAGCAGGCAGACCGGGACGGCTAATCAGCCCCAGCATTTT. Translating it yields CASRQTGTANQPQHF.

The J gene is TRBJ1-5, the V gene TRBV28; perhaps TRBD1 as D (6 bases). V was cut by 8 bases and J by 1 base, with 15 bases left in between. The CDR3 has 15 amino acids. Germline V gene sequence: CDR1 MDHEN, CDR2 SYDVKM. CDR3 protein: CASENHQGSNQPQHF. CDR3 DNA sequence: TGTGCCAGCGAAAACCACCAGGGGAGCAATCAGCCCCAGCATTTT.

The chain recombines TRBV9 with TRBJ2-1; D gene ambiguous. With 4 bases removed from V and 5 bases from J, the gap between germline ends came to 19 bases. Germline V gene lookup returns CDR1 SGDLS and CDR2 YYNGEE. The CDR3 loop spans 16 amino acids. CDR3 sequence: CASSFHPGPNDNEQFF. The CDR3 bases are TGTGCCAGCAGCTTCCACCCCGGGCCAAACGACAATGAGCAGTTCTTC.

The V call is TRBV27, the J call TRBJ2-2; 7 nucleotides agree with TRBD1. The CDR3 runs to 15 residues. J gave up 4 bases and V 6 bases, and 8 bases lay outside the gene matches. Germline V gene sequence: CDR1 MNHEY, CDR2 SMNVEV (reference sequence). The CDR3, as DNA: TGTGCCAGCAGCATAACTAGGGGGCCCACCGGGGAGCTGTTTTTT. It translates to CASSITRGPTGELFF.

V is TRBV5-1 and J is TRBJ2-7; TRBD2 agrees at 14 bases. Losses at the gene ends were 0 bases for V and 6 bases for J; bases not matched to a gene: 5. This CDR3 is 16 amino acids long. Germline V lookup: CDR1 SGHRS, CDR2 YFSETQ. The CDR3 reads CASSLDGLAGGSEQYF. DNA of the CDR3: TGCGCCAGCAGCTTGGATGGACTAGCGGGAGGTTCCGAGCAGTACTTC.

The V call is TRBV6-4, the J call TRBJ2-3, with a weak D call TRBD2 (6 bases). Germline assignment: CDR1 MRHNA and CDR2 SNTAGT. V was cut by 4 bases and J by 5 bases, with 10 bases left in between. The CDR3 runs to 13 residues. As DNA, the CDR3 is TGTGCCAGCAGTGTGACTAGTATAGATACGCAGTATTTT. Its translation: CASSVTSIDTQYF.

The sample holds one count of this clone. V usage is TRBV7-8 and J usage is TRBJ2-4; D is perhaps TRBD1 or TRBD2 (5 bases each). The V end lost 1 base, the J end lost 8 bases, and 18 bases lay between the germline ends. The germline V gene has CDR1 SGHVS and CDR2 FQNEAQ. The CDR3 extends over 16 amino acids. The CDR3 DNA reads as TGTGCCAGCAGCTTAGAGCCCTGGGGGTCATCGGACATTCAGTACTTC. This encodes CASSLEPWGSSDIQYF.

This chain links TRBV19 with TRBJ2-5, with unresolved D. Germline CDR1 is LNHDA and CDR2 is SQIVND (reference sequence). The CDR3 runs to 16 residues. Between the trimmed V and J ends, which lost 0 bases and 1 base, there was a span of 12 bases. In DNA form, the CDR3 reads TGTGCCAGTAGTATAGATGGAGCTCGGATCCAAGAGACCCAGTACTTC. Encoded protein: CASSIDGARIQETQYF.

This clone was picked up a small number of times. The CDR3 sequence is CASRTGTNYGYTF. In nucleotides, the CDR3 is TGCGCCAGCAGGACAGGGACTAACTATGGCTACACCTTC. This chain joins TRBV5-1 and TRBJ1-2; TRBD1 aligns across 7 bases. In germline, CDR1 is SGHRS, CDR2 YFSETQ. The CDR3 runs 13 residues. The V and J ends lost 5 bases and 0 bases, in that order; junction bases with no gene match: 1.

This clone was recorded many times. Other DNA sequences in the same sample also yield this CDR3. The V call is TRBV30, the J call TRBJ1-4; D is undetermined. The CDR3 has 12 residues. CDR1 and CDR2 from the germline V gene are GTSNPN and SVGIG (reference sequence). Trimming cost V 0 bases and J 5 bases, with 4 bases left between them. As DNA, the CDR3 is TGTGCCTGGAGTGTCACGAATGAAAAACTGTTTTTT. This encodes CAWSVTNEKLFF.

The chain links TRBV4-1 to TRBJ2-7, with TRBD2 matching 13 bases. V was clipped by 5 bases and J by 3 bases; unmatched bases: 7. Germline CDR1 reads MGHRA; CDR2 reads YSYEKL. The CDR3 spans 16 residues. DNA of the CDR3: TGCGCCAGCAGCGCGGGACTAGCGGGATTGCTCTACGAGCAGTACTTC. The encoded protein is CASSAGLAGLLYEQYF.

This clone turned up a few times. The genes are TRBV6-5 and TRBJ2-6; no clear D gene. Germline loops: CDR1 MNHEY, CDR2 SVGAGI. CDR3 length: 16 amino acids. Trimming cost V 3 bases and J 0 bases, with 9 bases left between them. The CDR3 spells CASSYAVYSGANVLTF. The CDR3, as DNA: TGTGCCAGCAGTTATGCCGTATACTCTGGGGCCAACGTCCTGACTTTC.

The J gene is TRBJ1-3, the V gene TRBV30, with D uncertain. The CDR3 extends over 15 amino acids. Germline CDR1 reads GTSNPN; CDR2 reads SVGIG (reference sequence). The V and J ends lost 1 base and 4 bases respectively, with 14 bases between them. The CDR3 coding sequence is TGTGCCTGGAGTGGAGACCTTGTCGAGGGAAACACCATATATTTT. Encoded protein: CAWSGDLVEGNTIYF.

V gene TRBV10-3 combines with J gene TRBJ1-1, with a possible D match to TRBD1 (6 bases). Germline V gene data show CDR1 as ENHRY and CDR2 as SYGVKD. The CDR3 consists of 15 residues. V was shortened by 3 bases and J by 1 base, with 12 bases between the two germline ends. The CDR3, as DNA: TGTGCCATCAGTGACCCTTGGACAGAGAACACTGAAGCTTTCTTT. This sequence encodes CAISDPWTENTEAFF.

The chain has TRBV14 and TRBJ1-5; D not resolved. Trimming removed 3 bases at V and 6 bases at J, with 21 bases between. Germline-derived CDR1 and CDR2 are SGHDN and FVKESK. The CDR3 covers 17 residues. CDR3 in amino acids: CASSQKPSPGEPQPQHF. CDR3 nucleotides: TGTGCCAGCAGCCAGAAGCCATCACCGGGAGAGCCTCAGCCCCAGCATTTT.

The chain links TRBV30 to TRBJ1-2; D remains ambiguous. There are 12 residues in the CDR3. Germline V gene sequence: CDR1 GTSNPN, CDR2 SVGIG (reference sequence). Trimming took off 1 base at V and 3 bases at J, with 6 bases between the two ends. CDR3 nucleotide sequence: TGTGCCTGGAGTGCGAGACACTATGGCTACACCTTC. It encodes CAWSARHYGYTF.